This is a list of T cell receptor beta chains from one sample in a study of blood T cell repertoires in COVID-19. Assay used: immunoSEQ multiplex PCR; TCRdb lists only in-frame clones, some missing. Here the sample spans more than 90,000 clones, about four fifths being singletons. Source material: peripheral blood. All receptors come from a man at least 80 years old with acute or convalescent COVID-19. CDR3s include the opening cysteine and the closing phenylalanine or tryptophan. D genes are given only for firm matches. Expanded clones get a size class; other rows say once, few or many, or leave the size out.

len	abundance	v_gene	d_gene	j_gene	CDR3nt	CDR3aa
15	NA	TRBV2	NA	TRBJ1-6	TGTGCCAGCATTATACAGCAGGGGTCTAATTCACCCCTCCACTTT	CASIIQQGSNSPLHF
15	NA	TRBV7-2	TRBD1	TRBJ1-1	TGTGCCAGCAGCTTATTACAGGGGGCTGGCACTGAAGCTTTCTTT	CASSLLQGAGTEAFF
15	NA	TRBV3-1/TRBV3-2	NA	TRBJ1-2	TGTGCCAGCAGCCCTGCCCGGGGGGTAATAGATGGCTACACCTTC	CASSPARGVIDGYTF
14	NA	TRBV18	TRBD1	TRBJ2-5	TGTGCCAGCTCACCAGGACAGGGGGCCCAGACCCAGTACTTC	CASSPGQGAQTQYF
14	NA	TRBV11-2	NA	TRBJ1-2	TGTGCCAGCAGCTTAGGGAACAGGGCTGAGGGCTACACCTTC	CASSLGNRAEGYTF
13	few	TRBV27	NA	TRBJ2-7	TGTGCCAGCGGTATGGGGGGGCAGGGCGAGCAGTACTTC	CASGMGGQGEQYF
15	NA	TRBV27	NA	TRBJ1-1	TGTGCCAGCAGTCCCCCCTCCAGATTGAACACTGAAGCTTTCTTT	CASSPPSRLNTEAFF
14	NA	TRBV11-2	TRBD1	TRBJ2-7	TGTGCCAGTGGACAGGACCCTTACATGGGGGAGCAGTACTTC	CASGQDPYMGEQYF
14	NA	TRBV18	TRBD2	TRBJ2-1	TGTGCCAGCTCACCGGGACTAGCGTGGGATGAGCAGTTCTTC	CASSPGLAWDEQFF
15	NA	TRBV9	TRBD2	TRBJ2-7	TGTGCCAGCAGCGTCAGACTAGCGGGAACTGACGAGCAGTACTTC	CASSVRLAGTDEQYF
14	few	TRBV5-1	NA	TRBJ2-7	TGCGCCAGCAGTCTCAAACAGGGTTTCTACGAGCAGTACTTC	CASSLKQGFYEQYF
13	NA	TRBV28	TRBD1	TRBJ1-2	TGTGCCAGCAGTTTAGGCAGGGGGCGTGGCTACACCTTC	CASSLGRGRGYTF
13	NA	TRBV30	TRBD1	TRBJ2-5	TGTGCCTGGAGTCCTAGACAGGGAGAGACCCAGTACTTC	CAWSPRQGETQYF
13	once	TRBV28	NA	TRBJ1-1	TGTGCCAGCAGTTTACGGGGGAACACTGAAGCTTTCTTT	CASSLRGNTEAFF
14	NA	TRBV18	TRBD2	TRBJ2-5	TGTGCCAGCTCACCGAAAGCGGGAGAAGAGACCCAGTACTTC	CASSPKAGEETQYF
13	few	TRBV30	NA	TRBJ2-5	TGTGCCTGCGCAGGGGACAACCAAGAGACCCAGTACTTC	CACAGDNQETQYF
13	NA	TRBV19	NA	TRBJ1-1	TGTGCCAGTAGTGCCTCTTCGGGGAATCGAGCTTTCTTT	CASSASSGNRAFF
15	NA	TRBV7-2	NA	TRBJ2-6	TGTGCCAGCAGCTCGAGGGAGGCTGGGGCCAACGTCCTGACTTTC	CASSSREAGANVLTF
14	NA	TRBV11-3	NA	TRBJ2-2	TGTGCCAGCAGCTTAGGACACGTGGACGGGGAGCTGTTTTTT	CASSLGHVDGELFF
16	NA	TRBV5-1	NA	TRBJ1-4	TGCGCCAGCAGTAGGGGCGGTGCGAACCAGAATGAAAAACTGTTTTTT	CASSRGGANQNEKLFF
15	NA	TRBV9	TRBD1	TRBJ1-5	TGTGCCAGCAGCGTAGAGGGGACAGGGGTGCAGCCCCAGCATTTT	CASSVEGTGVQPQHF
14	NA	TRBV3-1/TRBV3-2	TRBD2	TRBJ2-5	TGTGCCAGCAACCGGGGGGGCTGGGAAGAGACCCAGTACTTC	CASNRGGWEETQYF
15	NA	TRBV7-9	NA	TRBJ2-7	TGTGCCAGCAGCTTAGATTTTGGCAGGGGTGGCGAGCAGTACTTC	CASSLDFGRGGEQYF
13	NA	TRBV30	NA	TRBJ2-1	TGTGCCTCCCATGGGGCCAGGAACAATGAGCAGTTCTTC	CASHGARNNEQFF
13	NA	TRBV19	TRBD1	TRBJ2-5	TGTGCCACGCCACAGGGGGCCCAAGAGACCCAGTACTTC	CATPQGAQETQYF
19	NA	TRBV4-3	TRBD2	TRBJ2-7	TGCGCCAGCAGCCAAAGGGACCCGGGACTAGCGGGGATCTCCTACGAGCAGTACTTC	CASSQRDPGLAGISYEQYF
16	NA	TRBV6-5	TRBD2	TRBJ2-1	TGTGCCAGCAGTTACTCGGGACTAGCGGGGACAAATGAGCAGTTCTTC	CASSYSGLAGTNEQFF
16	NA	TRBV11-2	NA	TRBJ1-1	TGTGCCAGCAGCGTCCCCAAAGATGGGGGCCTCCATGAAGCTTTCTTT	CASSVPKDGGLHEAFF
15	NA	TRBV6-6	NA	TRBJ2-7	TGTGCCAGCAGTTCTCCGGGACACCTAGTCTACGAGCAGTACTTC	CASSSPGHLVYEQYF
18	NA	TRBV28	NA	TRBJ1-5	TGTGCCAGCAGTTTGGGACTGGGTCGGTCCTATAGCAATCAGCCCCAGCATTTT	CASSLGLGRSYSNQPQHF
14	medium-sized	TRBV7-9	TRBD2	TRBJ2-7	TGTGCCAGCAGCTTTATAGCGGGAGGGTACGAGCAGTACTTC	CASSFIAGGYEQYF
16	NA	TRBV7-6	TRBD1	TRBJ2-2	TGTGCCAGCAGCTTAGGGGGGACAGCCATAACCGGGGAGCTGTTTTTT	CASSLGGTAITGELFF
16	few	TRBV11-2	NA	TRBJ2-7	TGTGCCAGCAGCGCCGGTAAGGGGCTAACTAGCCGGGAGCAGTACTTC	CASSAGKGLTSREQYF
15	NA	TRBV10-3	NA	TRBJ2-7	TGTGCCATCAGTGGACTACGGGGGAGCTCCTACGAGCAGTACTTC	CAISGLRGSSYEQYF
15	NA	TRBV9	NA	TRBJ2-7	TGTGCCAGCAGCGTAGGGGTCGGACAGTTCTCCGAGCAGTACTTC	CASSVGVGQFSEQYF
16	NA	TRBV7-9	NA	TRBJ1-5	TGTGCCAGCAGCCGCCCAGAGTTGGGAGGCGGACAGCCCCAGCATTTT	CASSRPELGGGQPQHF
14	NA	TRBV6-5	TRBD1	TRBJ2-7	TGTGCCAGCAGTAAAAGGACAGGGCTCTACGAGCAGTACTTC	CASSKRTGLYEQYF
16	NA	TRBV27	TRBD2	TRBJ2-1	TGTGCCAGCAGTTTAGGGCTAGCGGGACCTTACAATGAGCAGTTCTTC	CASSLGLAGPYNEQFF
14	once	TRBV6-2/TRBV6-3	TRBD1	TRBJ1-1	TGTGCCAGCAGCGAGGACAGGTTGAACACTGAAGCTTTCTTT	CASSEDRLNTEAFF
16	NA	TRBV4-1	NA	TRBJ1-5	TGCGCCAGCAGCCAAGATTGGGGGGACTTGAGACGGCCCCAGCATTTT	CASSQDWGDLRRPQHF
15	NA	TRBV5-4	NA	TRBJ2-1	TGTGCCAGCAGCTTGAAGGCGGAGACCCCCAATGAGCAGTTCTTC	CASSLKAETPNEQFF
15	once	TRBV19	TRBD1	TRBJ1-5	TGTGCCAGTAGTATGATCTCGACAGGGAATCAGCCCCAGCATTTT	CASSMISTGNQPQHF
16	NA	TRBV14	NA	TRBJ1-4	TGTGCCAGCAGCCAAGATCGGGGGGCTGGGCGGGAAAAACTGTTTTTT	CASSQDRGAGREKLFF
16	NA	TRBV30	NA	TRBJ1-1	TGTGCCTGGAGTGCCCCCTCGACACGGCCTAACACTGAAGCTTTCTTT	CAWSAPSTRPNTEAFF
15	NA	TRBV5-1	TRBD1	TRBJ2-1	TGCGCCAGCAGCTGGACAGGGGGCTCCGGCAATGAGCAGTTCTTC	CASSWTGGSGNEQFF
15	NA	TRBV15	NA	TRBJ2-7	TGTGCCACCAGGAGCTCCGGGACTGGGGCTACGAAGCAGTACTTC	CATRSSGTGATKQYF
13	once	TRBV13	TRBD2	TRBJ2-3	TGTGCCAGCAGCTTAACCGGGGGGTCTGCGCAGTATTTT	CASSLTGGSAQYF
15	NA	TRBV11-2	NA	TRBJ1-1	TGTGCCAGCAGCTTAGGACAGTTCATGAACACTGAAGCTTTCTTT	CASSLGQFMNTEAFF
12	NA	TRBV14	NA	TRBJ2-7	TGTGCCAGCAGCCAAGAGACGGGCGAGCAGTACTTC	CASSQETGEQYF
13	NA	TRBV19	NA	TRBJ2-2	TGTGCCAGTAGTATCGACAGGCTAGGGGAGCTGTTTTTT	CASSIDRLGELFF
14	NA	TRBV6-5	NA	TRBJ2-3	TGTGCCAGCAGGACAGCTTCCTTCACAGATACGCAGTATTTT	CASRTASFTDTQYF
16	NA	TRBV28	NA	TRBJ1-4	TGTGCCAGCAGGTCACAGGTTTCTGGAACTAATGAAAAACTGTTTTTT	CASRSQVSGTNEKLFF
15	once	TRBV18	NA	TRBJ2-5	TGTGCCAGCTCACCACGAACGGGAGATTCGGAGACCCAGTACTTC	CASSPRTGDSETQYF
11	NA	TRBV28	NA	TRBJ1-3	TGTGCCAGCAGCTTCGTAAACACCATATATTTT	CASSFVNTIYF
15	once	TRBV6-5	TRBD2	TRBJ2-7	TGTGCCAGCAGCCCAAGACTAGCCCCCACGGAAGAGCAGTACTTC	CASSPRLAPTEEQYF
15	once	TRBV5-1	NA	TRBJ2-1	TGCGCCAGCAGCTTGCGGGACAACTCCTACAATGAGCAGTTCTTC	CASSLRDNSYNEQFF
11	NA	TRBV12-3/TRBV12-4	NA	TRBJ2-2	TGTGCCAGCAGCCCCCTATGGGAGCTGTTTTTT	CASSPLWELFF
16	few	TRBV7-2	NA	TRBJ2-4	TGTGCCAGCAGCTTAGTAGGGGGGGCAGGGGGCGGCATTCAGTACTTC	CASSLVGGAGGGIQYF
13	NA	TRBV29-1	TRBD2	TRBJ2-7	TGCAGCGTGGGACTAGCTGGCGCCTACGAGCAGTACTTC	CSVGLAGAYEQYF
12	NA	TRBV19	TRBD1	TRBJ1-1	TGTGCCAGCCGACAGGGAGTAACTGAAGCTTTCTTT	CASRQGVTEAFF